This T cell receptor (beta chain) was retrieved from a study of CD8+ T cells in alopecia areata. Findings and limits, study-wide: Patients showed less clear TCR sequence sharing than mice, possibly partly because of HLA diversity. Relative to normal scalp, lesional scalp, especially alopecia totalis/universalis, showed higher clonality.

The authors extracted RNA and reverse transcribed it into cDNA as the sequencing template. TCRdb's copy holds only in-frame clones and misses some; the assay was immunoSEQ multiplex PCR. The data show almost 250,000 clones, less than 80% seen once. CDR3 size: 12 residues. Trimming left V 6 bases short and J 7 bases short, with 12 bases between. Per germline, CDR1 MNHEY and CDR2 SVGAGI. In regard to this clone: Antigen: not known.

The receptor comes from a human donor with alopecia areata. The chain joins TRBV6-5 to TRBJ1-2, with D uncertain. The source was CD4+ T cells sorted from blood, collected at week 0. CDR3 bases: TGTGCCAGCAGCGAAAGGCTGGGTGGCTACACCTTC. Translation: CASSERLGGYTF.